The text below deals with one T cell receptor beta chain. Antigen specificity is unknown. Germline CDR1 LNHDA, CDR2 SQIVND (reference sequence). The CDR3 is 12 amino acids. V gave up 7 bases and J gave up 4 bases; unmatched junction bases: 4. This specimen comes from a study of beta chain features in type 1 diabetes. Investigators reverse transcribed all isolated RNA, so they sequenced expressed TCRB transcripts. Clones were read by immunoSEQ multiplex PCR, and TCRdb kept only the in-frame ones, dropping some. The sample lists some 360,000 clones, around 9.6% seen once, with 0.6% in the top ten. Study outcomes and limitations: TCRB CDR3 length was moderately but significantly reduced in all four CD4+ subsets of Type 1 diabetes patients. Since sequencing was performed on cDNA, cells with high TCR expression could be over-represented.

The chain employs TRBV19 and TRBJ2-7; TRBD1 matches at 7 bases. This clonotype was sampled from a man aged 25 to 40 with type 1 diabetes. Sequenced input: central memory CD4+ T cells from blood. This CDR3 is CASMGQFYEQYF. The CDR3 coding sequence is TGTGCCAGTATGGGACAGTTTTACGAGCAGTACTTC. The full variable domain, its missing parts supplied by reference TRBV19 and TRBJ2-7, is DGGITQSPKYLFRKEGQNVTLSCEQNLNHDAMYWYRQDPGQGLRLIYYSQIVNDFQKGDIAEGYSVSREKKESFPLTVTSAQKNPTAFYLCASMGQFYEQYFGPGTRLTVT.